Reported below is one TCR beta chain. Its antigen is unknown. This record belongs to a study of shared clonotypes between healthy human individuals. Overall study results and limits: A small donor pool kept down the genetic and exposure-history diversity that was represented. Donor clonotype sharing was expected to depend on sequencing depth.

This CDR3 has 13 amino acids. Germline V gives CDR1 LNHDA, CDR2 SQIVND (reference sequence). V lost 5 bases to trimming and J lost 8 bases; unmatched junction nucleotides: 7. Deep-level settings were used for running the assay. Assay used: immunoSEQ multiplex PCR; TCRdb lists only in-frame clones, some missing. The sample holds about 2.1 million clones; over 85% are singletons and the top ten take around 1.7%. Terminally differentiated effector memory CD45RA+ cells were excluded by CCR7 positive selection of CD45RO-negative cells. The donor population consisted of healthy HIV-negative adults with no recent acute infections or vaccinations.

The source is a man aged 18 to 35 in good health. Some clones in this sample may be carry-over from other donors' samples. V gene TRBV19 combines with J gene TRBJ1-2; 8 bases agree with TRBD1. Sequencing was done on a sample of naive CD8+ T cells from PBMCs. DNA for the CDR3: TGTGCCAGTAGTTTGGGACAGGTCAACGGCTACACCTTC. It codes for CASSLGQVNGYTF.